Below are 10 T cell receptor beta chains sequenced from a single sample in a study of T cell repertoires and leukemia-associated antigens. Using its own MiXCR run on the 5' RACE reads, TCRdb lists one record per CDR3 protein. The data contain some 12,000 distinct CDR3 sequences, approximately 43% of them seen just once; the ten biggest clones take up 27%. These TCRs are of unknown antigen specificity. The sequenced material came from CD3+ T cells sorted from blood and cultured. These receptors all stem from a female donor in good health.

Details on this clonotype: A read error may be the cause here, since a much bigger clone is one base away. This chain joins TRBV20-1 and TRBJ2-6, with D maybe TRBD1 (5 bases). The CDR3 is 13 residues long. Germline V gene data show CDR1 as DFQATT and CDR2 as SNEGSKA (reference sequence). CDR3 in amino acids: CSVVHSGANVPTF. The CDR3 DNA is TGCAGTGTCGTTCACTCTGGGGCCAACGTCCCGACTTTC.

CDR3 nucleotide sequence: TGCAGTGCTGGACAGACAAATCAGCCCCAGCATTTT. Translation: CSAGQTNQPQHF. The gene calls are TRBV20-1 and TRBJ1-5, with D possibly matching TRBD1 (6 bases). Germline V CDR1 and CDR2: DFQATT, SNEGSKA (reference sequence). Trimming cost V 5 bases and J 4 bases, with 9 bases left between them. This CDR3 spans 12 amino acids.

The chain has TRBV20-1 and TRBJ2-3; TRBD2 matches at 10 bases. CDR1 and CDR2 from the germline V gene are DFQATT and SNEGSKA (reference sequence). This CDR3 is 16 amino acids long. J gave up 2 bases and V 5 bases, and 10 bases lay outside the gene matches. CDR3 DNA: TGCAGTGCTTACTCGACTAGCGGGTACCCCACAGATACGCAGTATTTT. Its translation: CSAYSTSGYPTDTQYF.

This clonotype was detected only a few times. The chain couples TRBV20-1 to TRBJ1-5, with a weak D call TRBD1 (5 bases). Germline V gene lookup returns CDR1 DFQATT and CDR2 SNEGSKA (reference sequence). V lost 0 bases to trimming and J lost 4 bases, with 16 bases between them. This CDR3 is 16 amino acids long. This CDR3 is CSARDGKGGGNQPQHF. The DNA of the CDR3 is TGCAGTGCTAGAGATGGGAAGGGTGGGGGTAATCAGCCCCAGCATTTT.

This clonotype is medium-sized. This chain uses TRBV4-3 with TRBJ2-3; 7 bases match TRBD1. This CDR3 is built from 18 residues. Germline V gene sequence: CDR1 LGHNA, CDR2 YSLEER. Trimming at V came to 0 bases and at J to 2 bases, leaving 11 bases not matched to a gene. The CDR3: CASSQDLRQGFSTDTQYF. CDR3 sequence (DNA): TGCGCCAGCAGCCAAGACCTCCGACAGGGATTCTCCACAGATACGCAGTATTTT.

Turning to this clonotype: A read error may produce the germline difference seen at one junction end. The chain carries TRBV11-2 and TRBJ2-1; TRBD2 aligns across 9 bases. Germline V CDR1 and CDR2: SGHAT, FQNNGV. The CDR3 sequence is 18 residues long. The CDR3 spells CASSFAQELAGSYNGQFF. As DNA, the CDR3 is TGTGCTAGCAGCTTTGCCCAGGAGCTAGCGGGGAGCTACAATGGGCAGTTCTTC.

The chain joins TRBV20-1 to TRBJ1-2, with a weak D call TRBD1 (5 bases). CDR1 is DFQATT, CDR2 SNEGSKA, per germline (reference sequence). The CDR3 covers 15 residues. V gave up 0 bases and J gave up 0 bases, with 11 bases separating them. The CDR3 coding sequence is TGCAGTGCTAGAGATCCGGGACGGTCTAACTATGGCTACACCTTC. As protein: CSARDPGRSNYGYTF.

The chain's CDR3 is CASSFQQNTEAFF. Here the CDR3 DNA reads TGTGCCAGCAGCTTCCAGCAGAACACTGAAGCTTTCTTT. The chain joins TRBV11-2 to TRBJ1-1; D not resolved. Trimming shortened V by 3 bases and J by 1 base, and 6 bases separated the two germline ends. The germline gives CDR1 SGHAT, CDR2 FQNNGV. This CDR3 has 13 residues.

This clonotype appeared many times. The chain joins TRBV12-3 or TRBV12-4 to TRBJ1-1; tentatively, D is TRBD1 (5 bases). The CDR3 length is 12 residues. Between the trimmed V and J ends, which lost 7 bases and 1 base, there was a span of 7 bases. CDR3 protein: CASIGGNTEAFF. The CDR3 DNA reads TGTGCCAGCATCGGGGGGAACACTGAAGCTTTCTTT.

This clonotype was picked up many times. This chain uses TRBV7-9 with TRBJ1-1; a weak D match, TRBD1 (6 bases). Deletions cut 7 bases from V and 0 bases from J, with 15 bases between. Germline lookup yields CDR1 SEHNR and CDR2 FQNEAQ (reference sequence). This CDR3 contains 15 residues. The CDR3 DNA is TGTGCCAGCAACAATAGACAGGAGATGAACACTGAAGCTTTCTTT. This gives the protein CASNNRQEMNTEAFF.